The source of this T cell receptor beta chain is a study of graft-versus-host responses after intestinal transplantation. Across the whole study: Once they had received anti-thymocyte globulin induction, all recipients took tacrolimus and steroids for approximately 3 years. Study observations and caveats: Marrow from the recipient contained GvH clones, some of which had appeared first in ileum or blood. Circulating GvH clone levels at their peak were associated with HvG declines (early post-transplant).

The length of the CDR3 is 13 residues. Trimming took 11 bases from V and 1 from J; bases not matched to a gene: 5. Germline CDR1 is ENHRY and CDR2 is SYGVKD. About this clone itself: Its antigen is not identified.

Profiling relied on immunoSEQ multiplex PCR, and the TCRdb table lists in-frame clones only, not all of them. The data show around 110,000 clones, 93% seen once. The TCR was taken from a human donor who was the organ donor for an intestinal transplant. This specimen consisted of unstimulated CD8+ T cells sorted from spleen or lymph node cells, obtained before transplant. The V call is TRBV10-3, the J call TRBJ2-1; 7 bases align to TRBD2. The CDR3 protein is CAVGRRSYNEQFF. CDR3 nucleotide sequence: TGTGCCGTCGGGAGGCGTTCCTACAATGAGCAGTTCTTC.